Reported below is one T cell receptor (beta chain). Its antigen is as yet unknown. A much larger clone lies a single base off, so this may be a read error. The sample belongs to a study of T cells in Graves' hyperthyroidism and ophthalmopathy. The germline gives CDR1 DFQATT, CDR2 SNEGSKA (reference sequence). This CDR3 spans 13 amino acids. Diagnoses were established using clinical symptoms, serum thyroxine and TRAb, thyroid ultrasound and orbital computed tomography. Fresh peripheral blood, more than 8 ml of it, supplied the PBMCs. Study findings and constraints: Prediction of ophthalmopathy progression came a median around 6 months pre-onset.

There were TCR beta CDR3 regions amplified from RNA transcripts. In the first-round RT-PCR of the TCR CDR3, the HTBI primer set was used. TCRdb reprocessed the multiplex PCR reads via MiXCR and lists one record per CDR3 protein. The repertoire holds roughly 630,000 distinct CDR3 sequences, approximately 14% seen once, with 7.3% in the top ten. The J gene is TRBJ1-5, the V gene TRBV20-1; D unclear. Sequencing was done on a sample of blood. The sequence derives from a woman younger than 45 with Graves' hyperthyroidism. The CDR3 loop is CNARRVGNQPQHF. For the CDR3, the DNA is TGCAATGCCAGAAGGGTGGGCAATCAGCCCCAGCATTTT.